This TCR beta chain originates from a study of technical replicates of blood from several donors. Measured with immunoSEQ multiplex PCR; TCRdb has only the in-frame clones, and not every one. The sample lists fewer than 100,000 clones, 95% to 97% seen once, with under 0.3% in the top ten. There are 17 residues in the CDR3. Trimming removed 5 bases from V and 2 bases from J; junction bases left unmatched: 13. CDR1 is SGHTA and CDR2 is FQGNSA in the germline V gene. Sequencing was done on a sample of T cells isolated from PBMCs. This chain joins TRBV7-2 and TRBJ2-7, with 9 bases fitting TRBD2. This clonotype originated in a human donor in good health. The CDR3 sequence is CASSVSSGRNFPYEQYF. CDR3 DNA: TGTGCCAGCAGCGTGAGCAGCGGGAGGAATTTCCCCTACGAGCAGTACTTC.